The next 25 T cell receptor beta chains were all read from a single sample in a study of OX40 agonist ivuxolimab in advanced cancers. Clones were read by immunoSEQ multiplex PCR, and TCRdb kept only the in-frame ones, dropping some. The sample carries 100,000 or so clones, 70% to 90% recorded once. The input for sequencing was CD4+ or CD8+ T cells sorted from blood, taken in a trial of the OX40 agonist ivuxolimab. Every receptor here comes from an adult with an advanced solid tumor such as melanoma, head and neck, liver or kidney cancer.

This chain connects TRBV7-9 to TRBJ2-2; 9 bases match TRBD1. This CDR3 is 14 amino acids long. The J segment lost 7 bases and the V segment lost 5 bases, leaving 5 bases of the junction unmatched. Germline CDR1 reads SEHNR; CDR2 reads FQNEAQ (reference sequence). DNA of the CDR3: TGTGCCAGCAGCCGGGACAGGGCCGTCGGGGAGCTGTTTTTT. Residues: CASSRDRAVGELFF.

The genes are TRBV25-1 and TRBJ1-2, with no clear D. Trimming shortened V by 2 bases and J by 2 bases, and 15 bases separated the two germline ends. The CDR3 loop spans 16 amino acids. CDR1 is MGHDK, CDR2 SYGVNS, per germline. The CDR3 spells CASSEDTSHTNYGYTF. As DNA, the CDR3 is TGTGCCAGCAGTGAAGATACAAGCCACACAAACTATGGCTACACCTTC.

The chain is built from TRBV28 and TRBJ2-3; D unresolved. The CDR3 is 12 amino acids. V dropped 8 bases and J dropped 8 bases, with 14 bases sitting between them. The germline CDR1 and CDR2 sequences are MDHEN and SYDVKM. The CDR3, as DNA: TGTGCCAGCCGACCGGGCACGAGTACGCAGTATTTT. This encodes CASRPGTSTQYF.

V usage is TRBV6-5 and J usage is TRBJ1-2; 7 bases are a match to TRBD1. The CDR3 is 12 amino acids. From germline, CDR1 is MNHEY and CDR2 SVGAGI. The V and J ends lost 8 bases and 7 bases, in that order; junction bases with no gene match: 7. CDR3 sequence reads: CASGRQGGGYTF. CDR3 DNA sequence: TGTGCCAGCGGTAGACAGGGCGGTGGCTACACCTTC.

The V call is TRBV6-1, the J call TRBJ2-7; D not resolved. The CDR3 is 14 residues long. CDR1 is MNHNS and CDR2 is SASEGT in the germline V gene. Trimming stripped 6 bases from V and 3 bases from J, with 15 bases between. The CDR3 DNA reads TGTGCCAGCAGGAGAAGAGACCTTGACTACGAGCAGTACTTC. Its protein is CASRRRDLDYEQYF.

This clone was seen once. Here the CDR3 reads CASSRREGREQYF. CDR3 DNA sequence: TGTGCCAGTAGTCGGCGGGAGGGCCGCGAGCAGTACTTC. This sequence joins TRBV19 and TRBJ2-7; 9 bases are a match to TRBD2. The CDR3 sequence is 13 residues long. Germline V gives CDR1 LNHDA, CDR2 SQIVND (reference sequence). J gave up 6 bases and V 5 bases, and 5 bases lay outside the gene matches.

The rearrangement uses TRBV18 and TRBJ1-1; D not resolved. Germline lookup yields CDR1 KGHSH and CDR2 LQKENI. The CDR3 has 15 amino acids. V lost 6 bases to trimming and J lost 0 bases, with 14 bases between them. The CDR3 nucleotides are TGTGCCAGCTCCATGCGGGAAAGGGTGAACACTGAAGCTTTCTTT. Translating it yields CASSMRERVNTEAFF.

The chain uses TRBV9 and TRBJ1-3, with 8 nucleotides matching TRBD1. Trimming cost V 1 base and J 1 base; bases outside gene matches: 4. Germline loops: CDR1 SGDLS, CDR2 YYNGEE. The CDR3 extends over 16 amino acids. This CDR3 is CASSVSGGESGNTIYF. The CDR3 DNA reads TGTGCCAGCAGCGTATCAGGGGGCGAATCTGGAAACACCATATATTTT.

This chain joins TRBV19 and TRBJ1-3; a weak D match, TRBD1 (5 bases). The CDR3 contains 15 residues. CDR1 LNHDA and CDR2 SQIVND come from the germline V gene (reference sequence). Trimming removed 2 bases from V and 4 bases from J, with 12 bases in between. The CDR3 DNA sequence: TGTGCCAGTAGTATAAAGGGGACGACGGGAAACACCATATATTTT. Residues: CASSIKGTTGNTIYF.

This sequence joins TRBV2 and TRBJ2-2; no reliable D call. With 7 bases removed from V and 4 bases from J, the gap between germline ends came to 13 bases. The V gene's germline CDR1 is SNHLY and CDR2 FYNNEI. There are 14 residues in the CDR3. The CDR3 nucleotides are TGTGCCAGCATTTACGAGTCGGGCACCGGGGAGCTGTTTTTT. Encoded protein: CASIYESGTGELFF.

This chain links TRBV19 with TRBJ1-5, with a weak D call TRBD1 (6 bases). This CDR3 comprises 15 residues. Trimming stripped 5 bases from V and 6 bases from J, with 17 bases between. The V gene's germline CDR1 is LNHDA and CDR2 SQIVND (reference sequence). The CDR3 sequence is CASSDNSGVVQPQHF. CDR3 coding DNA: TGTGCCAGTAGTGATAATTCAGGGGTAGTTCAGCCCCAGCATTTT.

V and J are TRBV9 and TRBJ2-3; tentatively, D is TRBD2 (6 bases). The CDR3 consists of 15 residues. V was shortened by 0 bases and J by 2 bases, with 10 bases between the two germline ends. CDR1 SGDLS and CDR2 YYNGEE come from the germline V gene. Here the CDR3 reads CASSVGPGDTDTQYF. In DNA form, the CDR3 reads TGTGCCAGCAGCGTAGGCCCGGGGGACACAGATACGCAGTATTTT. The whole variable domain, filled in from reference TRBV9 and TRBJ2-3, reads DSGVTQTPKHLITATGQRVTLRCSPRSGDLSVYWYQQSLDQGLQFLIQYYNGEERAKGNILERFSAQQFPDLHSELNLSSLELGDSALYFCASSVGPGDTDTQYFGPGTRLTVL.

DNA of the CDR3: TGCGCCAGCAGCAGCCCCCAGGCAGATACGCAGTATTTT. This gives the protein CASSSPQADTQYF. This chain uses TRBV5-1 with TRBJ2-3; D gene ambiguous. Germline-derived CDR1 and CDR2 are SGHRS and YFSETQ. Trimming left V 4 bases short and J 4 bases short, with 10 bases between. The CDR3 is made up of 13 amino acids.

Of note for this clone: At one boundary the junction diverges from the germline segment, which might be a read error. The J gene is TRBJ2-2, the V gene TRBV7-3; 7 positions agree with TRBD2. This CDR3 has 16 amino acids. Germline V CDR1 and CDR2: SGHTA, FQGTGA. The DNA of the CDR3 is TGTGCCAGCAGCATAACAGCGGGGTTGGACACCGGGGAGCTGTTTTTT. Protein product: CASSITAGLDTGELFF.

V is TRBV4-1 and J is TRBJ2-5, with 8 bases identical to TRBD1. V was clipped by 4 bases and J by 2 bases; unmatched bases: 9. Per the germline V gene, CDR1 is MGHRA and CDR2 is YSYEKL. The CDR3 spans 16 residues. CDR3 bases: TGCGCCAGCAGCCGAGGTGGTACAGGGGGTCAAGAGACCCAGTACTTC. Amino acid sequence: CASSRGGTGGQETQYF.

The genes are TRBV4-1 and TRBJ1-6; tentative D call: TRBD1 (5 bases). The CDR3 has 16 residues. Germline V gives CDR1 MGHRA, CDR2 YSYEKL. Trimming removed 1 base from V and 9 bases from J, with 16 bases in between. The CDR3 nucleotides are TGCGCCAGCAGCCAAGGGGAAGGGACGCGGGTTTCACCCCTCCACTTT. Translation gives CASSQGEGTRVSPLHF.

The CDR3 region has the DNA TGTGCCTGGGGGACAGCCCAAACCTACGAGCAGTACTTC. Encoded protein: CAWGTAQTYEQYF. The chain carries TRBV30 and TRBJ2-7, with 7 bases fitting TRBD1. Germline loops: CDR1 GTSNPN, CDR2 SVGIG (reference sequence). V shed 5 bases and J 2 bases; nucleotides not matched to a gene: 6. The CDR3 spans 13 residues. Combining the CDR3 with reference TRBV30 and TRBJ2-7 gives the whole variable domain SQTIHQWPATLVQPVGSPLSLECTVEGTSNPNLYWYRQAAGRGLQLLFYSVGIGQISSEVPQNLSASRPQDRQFILSSKKLLLSDSGFYLCAWGTAQTYEQYFGPGTRLTVT.

V is TRBV5-1 and J is TRBJ2-5; TRBD2 agrees at 7 bases. V lost 3 bases to trimming and J lost 3 bases; unmatched junction nucleotides: 8. CDR1 and CDR2 (germline): SGHRS, YFSETQ. The CDR3 runs to 15 residues. DNA for the CDR3: TGCGCCAGCAGCTCCGGGGAGCGGGAAAAAGAGACCCAGTACTTC. Translating it yields CASSSGEREKETQYF. Looking up the rest from reference TRBV5-1 and TRBJ2-5 gives the full variable domain: KAGVTQTPRYLIKTRGQQVTLSCSPISGHRSVSWYQQTPGQGLQFLFEYFSETQRNKGNFPGRFSGRQFSNSRSEMNVSTLELGDSALYLCASSSGEREKETQYFGPGTRLLVL.

J is TRBJ1-2 and V is TRBV9, with a tentative D call TRBD1 (6 bases). In germline, CDR1 is SGDLS, CDR2 YYNGEE. The CDR3 has 14 residues. The V gene lost 4 bases and the J gene lost 2 bases, with 12 bases spanning the gap. This CDR3 reads CASSRGGLNYGYTF. The CDR3 bases are TGTGCCAGCAGCCGAGGGGGACTGAACTATGGCTACACCTTC.

The chain recombines TRBV11-2 with TRBJ1-3; 7 positions match TRBD1. This CDR3 is 15 amino acids long. V was clipped by 5 bases and J by 4 bases; unmatched bases: 8. Germline V gene data show CDR1 as SGHAT and CDR2 as FQNNGV. CDR3 sequence reads: CASSHYRGLGNTIYF. In DNA, the CDR3 is TGTGCCAGCAGCCACTACAGGGGATTGGGAAACACCATATATTTT.

The CDR3, as DNA: TGTGCCAGCAGTTTCGGCCTCTTGGTTGGGAAACTGTTTTTT. It is translated as CASSFGLLVGKLFF. The chain recombines TRBV27 with TRBJ1-4; D uncertain. Trimming shortened V by 3 bases and J by 11 bases, and 16 bases separated the two germline ends. The CDR3 runs 14 residues. CDR1 MNHEY and CDR2 SMNVEV come from the germline V gene (reference sequence).

V and J are TRBV29-1 and TRBJ1-5; D is ambiguous. Germline V gene data show CDR1 as SQVTM and CDR2 as ANQGSEA. Trimming removed 7 bases at V and 1 base at J, with 14 bases between. The CDR3 sequence is 14 residues long. The CDR3 loop reads CSAAAAGSNQPQHF. The DNA for the CDR3 is TGCAGCGCCGCCGCTGCGGGGAGCAATCAGCCCCAGCATTTT.

The genes are TRBV10-3 and TRBJ2-2, with 13 bases aligning to TRBD2. The CDR3 has 14 residues. Germline V lookup: CDR1 ENHRY, CDR2 SYGVKD. The J segment lost 5 bases and the V segment lost 6 bases, leaving 0 bases of the junction unmatched. This CDR3 is CAIRLAGGTGELFF. For the CDR3, the DNA is TGTGCCATCAGACTAGCGGGAGGGACCGGGGAGCTGTTTTTT.

The chain links TRBV5-1 to TRBJ2-1; 14 positions agree with TRBD2. This CDR3 has 17 residues. Germline V gives CDR1 SGHRS, CDR2 YFSETQ. The V segment lost 3 bases and the J segment 6 bases; nucleotides outside the gene matches: 8. CDR3 amino acids: CASSSGLAGVRGNEQFF. Written as DNA, the CDR3 is TGCGCCAGCAGCTCGGGACTAGCGGGAGTGAGGGGCAATGAGCAGTTCTTC.

The V call is TRBV6-1, the J call TRBJ1-1; 9 positions match TRBD1. Germline V gene data show CDR1 as MNHNS and CDR2 as SASEGT. V shed 2 bases and J 1 base; nucleotides not matched to a gene: 5. The CDR3 extends over 16 amino acids. The CDR3 DNA is TGTGCCAGCAGTGAAAGGGACAGGGCCCGGAACACTGAAGCTTTCTTT. This encodes CASSERDRARNTEAFF.